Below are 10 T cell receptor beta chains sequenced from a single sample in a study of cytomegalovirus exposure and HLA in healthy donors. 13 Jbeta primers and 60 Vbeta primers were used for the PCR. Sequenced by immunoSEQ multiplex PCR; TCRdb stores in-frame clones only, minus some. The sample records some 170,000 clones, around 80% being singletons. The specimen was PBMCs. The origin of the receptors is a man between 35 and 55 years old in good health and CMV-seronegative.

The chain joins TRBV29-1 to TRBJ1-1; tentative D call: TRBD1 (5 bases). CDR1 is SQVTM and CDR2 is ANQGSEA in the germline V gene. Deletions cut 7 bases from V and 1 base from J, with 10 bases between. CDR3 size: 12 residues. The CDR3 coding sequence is TGCAGCGGCCTAACAGGGAACACTGAAGCTTTCTTT. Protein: CSGLTGNTEAFF.

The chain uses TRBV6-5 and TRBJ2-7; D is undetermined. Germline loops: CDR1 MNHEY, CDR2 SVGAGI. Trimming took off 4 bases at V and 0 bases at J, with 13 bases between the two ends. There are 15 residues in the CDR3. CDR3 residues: CASSLQTESSYEQYF. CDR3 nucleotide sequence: TGTGCCAGCAGTTTGCAAACTGAGAGCTCCTACGAGCAGTACTTC.

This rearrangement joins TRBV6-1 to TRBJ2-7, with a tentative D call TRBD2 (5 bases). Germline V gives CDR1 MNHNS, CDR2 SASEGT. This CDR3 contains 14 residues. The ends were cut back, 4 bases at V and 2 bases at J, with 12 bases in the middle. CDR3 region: CASSAGGLPYEQYF. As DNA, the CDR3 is TGTGCCAGCAGTGCCGGCGGGTTGCCCTACGAGCAGTACTTC.

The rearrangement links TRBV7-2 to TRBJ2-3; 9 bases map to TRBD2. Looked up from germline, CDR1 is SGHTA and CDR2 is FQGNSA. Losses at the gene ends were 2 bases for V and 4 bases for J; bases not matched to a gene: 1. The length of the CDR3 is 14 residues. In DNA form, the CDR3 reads TGTGCCAGCAGCTTATCTAGCGGGGCAGATACGCAGTATTTT. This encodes CASSLSSGADTQYF.

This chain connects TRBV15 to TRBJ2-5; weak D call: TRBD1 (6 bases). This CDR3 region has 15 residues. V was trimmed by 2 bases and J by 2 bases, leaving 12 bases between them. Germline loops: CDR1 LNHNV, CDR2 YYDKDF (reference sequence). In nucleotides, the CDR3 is TGTGCCACCAGCAGAATACGGACAGTGCAAGAGACCCAGTACTTC. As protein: CATSRIRTVQETQYF.

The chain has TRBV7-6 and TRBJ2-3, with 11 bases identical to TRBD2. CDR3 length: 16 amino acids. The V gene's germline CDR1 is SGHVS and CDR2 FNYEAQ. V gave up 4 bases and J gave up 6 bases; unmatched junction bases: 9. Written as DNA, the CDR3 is TGTGCCAGCAGCTATCGTAGCGGGAGGGGGCTGGATACGCAGTATTTT. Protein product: CASSYRSGRGLDTQYF.

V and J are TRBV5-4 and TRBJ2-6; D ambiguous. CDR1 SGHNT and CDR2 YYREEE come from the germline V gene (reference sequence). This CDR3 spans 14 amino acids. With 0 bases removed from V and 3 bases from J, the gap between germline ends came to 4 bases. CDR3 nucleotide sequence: TGTGCCAGCAGCTTGGAGCTTGGGGCCAACGTCCTGACTTTC. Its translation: CASSLELGANVLTF.

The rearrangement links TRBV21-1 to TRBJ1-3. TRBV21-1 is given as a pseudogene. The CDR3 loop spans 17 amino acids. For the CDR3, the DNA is TGTGCCAGCAGCAAATCTCCACGGGGGGCGGCAGGAAACACCATATATTTT. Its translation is CASSKSPRGAAGNTIYF.

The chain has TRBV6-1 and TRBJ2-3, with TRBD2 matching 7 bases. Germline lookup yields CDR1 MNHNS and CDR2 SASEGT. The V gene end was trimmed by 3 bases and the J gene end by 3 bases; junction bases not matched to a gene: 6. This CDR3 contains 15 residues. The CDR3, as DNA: TGTGCCAGCAGTGATTTCCAGCGGGGAACAGATACGCAGTATTTT. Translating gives CASSDFQRGTDTQYF.

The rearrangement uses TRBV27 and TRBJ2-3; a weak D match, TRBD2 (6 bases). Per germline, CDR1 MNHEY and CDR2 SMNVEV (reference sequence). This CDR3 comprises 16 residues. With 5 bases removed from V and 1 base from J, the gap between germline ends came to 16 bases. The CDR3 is CASSLLGRGGTDTQYF. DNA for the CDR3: TGTGCCAGCAGTCTCCTTGGGCGGGGCGGCACAGATACGCAGTATTTT.